Listed below are T cell receptor beta chains from one sample, sequenced in a study of blood T cell repertoires in COVID-19. Clones were read by immunoSEQ multiplex PCR, and TCRdb kept only the in-frame ones, dropping some. The sample shows 250,000 to 300,000 clones, roughly 91% of them seen only once. The sequencing input was peripheral blood. All receptors come from a woman aged 25 to 45 with COVID-19, enrolled during active disease. Each CDR3 is given with its conserved first and last residue. D genes are given only for firm matches. Clone size, where shown, is once, few, many, or a class for clones that have expanded.

>.|TRBV12-3/TRBV12-4|.|TRBJ1-2
CASSFRDYGYTF
TGTGCCAGCAGTTTCCGAGATTATGGCTACACCTTC
>.|TRBV3-1/TRBV3-2|.|TRBJ2-7
CASSPRGSSYEQYF
TGTGCCAGCAGCCCCAGAGGTAGCTCCTACGAGCAGTACTTC
>.|TRBV12-3/TRBV12-4|.|TRBJ1-1
CASSFGRDTEAFF
TGTGCCAGCAGTTTCGGGAGGGACACTGAAGCTTTCTTT
>.|TRBV29-1|.|TRBJ1-1
CSVCRDLNTEAFF
TGCAGCGTCTGCAGGGACTTGAACACTGAAGCTTTCTTT
>.|TRBV12-3/TRBV12-4|.|TRBJ2-3
CASSPSTDTQYF
TGTGCCAGCAGTCCTAGCACAGATACGCAGTATTTT
>few|TRBV10-3|.|TRBJ1-5
CATDPSRSNQPQHF
TGTGCCACCGACCCTTCCAGGAGCAATCAGCCCCAGCATTTT
>.|TRBV5-6|.|TRBJ1-1
CASSGRFRGTEAFF
TGTGCCAGCAGCGGGCGGTTCAGGGGCACTGAAGCTTTCTTT
>.|TRBV4-2|TRBD1|TRBJ1-2
CASSQGQGALWYGYTF
TGTGCCAGCAGCCAAGGACAGGGGGCGCTTTGGTATGGCTACACCTTC
>.|TRBV5-1|.|TRBJ1-2
CASSLAPLRPGYTF
TGCGCCAGCAGCTTAGCGCCACTCCGACCCGGCTACACCTTC
>.|TRBV24-1|.|TRBJ2-1
CATSDLPGPGKFF
TGTGCCACCAGTGATTTGCCCGGGCCAGGGAAGTTCTTC
>.|TRBV9|TRBD2|TRBJ2-3
CASSVDSGGFTDTQYF
TGTGCCAGCAGCGTAGACAGCGGGGGGTTCACAGATACGCAGTATTTT
>.|TRBV2|TRBD1|TRBJ2-7
CASNKDRGNYEQYF
TGTGCCAGCAATAAGGACAGGGGTAACTACGAGCAGTACTTC
>.|TRBV2|.|TRBJ1-5
CASRVQGLYQPQHF
TGTGCCAGCAGGGTCCAGGGGTTATATCAGCCCCAGCATTTT
>few|TRBV6-1|.|TRBJ2-2
CASSDGRVTGELFF
TGTGCCAGCAGTGATGGCAGGGTCACCGGGGAGCTGTTTTTT
>few|TRBV19|TRBD2|TRBJ2-7
CASSMASGGFYEQYF
TGTGCCAGTAGTATGGCTAGCGGGGGATTCTACGAGCAGTACTTC
>.|TRBV7-8|.|TRBJ2-6
CASTISSGANVLTF
TGTGCCAGCACCATCAGCTCTGGGGCCAACGTCCTGACTTTC
>.|TRBV18|TRBD1|TRBJ2-5
CASSPPVGDRGAETQYF
TGTGCCAGCTCACCACCGGTTGGGGACAGGGGAGCAGAGACCCAGTACTTC
>.|TRBV9|.|TRBJ2-7
CASSVAAGRIYEQYF
TGTGCCAGCAGCGTGGCCGCGGGGCGGATCTACGAGCAGTACTTC
>.|TRBV11-2|.|TRBJ2-1
CASSPDGGGLNEQFF
TGTGCCAGCAGCCCAGATGGGGGGGGGCTGAATGAGCAGTTCTTC
>.|TRBV11-2|TRBD1|TRBJ1-5
CASSLGTGSQPQHF
TGTGCCAGCAGCTTAGGGACAGGGTCCCAGCCCCAGCATTTT
>once|TRBV5-6|TRBD1|TRBJ2-7
CASSFGQAYYEQYF
TGTGCCAGCAGCTTTGGACAGGCTTACTACGAGCAGTACTTC
>few|TRBV11-3|.|TRBJ1-3
CASSPGRLANTIYF
TGTGCCAGCAGCCCTGGACGGTTAGCGAACACCATATATTTT
>.|TRBV24-1|TRBD1|TRBJ1-6
CATSIPLDRGLENSPLHF
TGTGCCACCAGTATACCCCTGGACAGGGGGCTTGAGAATTCACCCCTCCACTTT
>once|TRBV11-2|TRBD2|TRBJ2-3
CASRHLAGGLTDTQYF
TGTGCCAGCAGGCACCTAGCGGGGGGGCTGACAGATACGCAGTATTTT
>.|TRBV10-3|TRBD1|TRBJ1-2
CAISDREDNGYTF
TGTGCCATCAGCGACAGGGAAGACAATGGCTACACCTTC
>.|TRBV4-1|.|TRBJ1-1
CASSQEKGWNTEAFF
TGCGCCAGCAGCCAAGAAAAGGGGTGGAACACTGAAGCTTTCTTT
>.|TRBV4-1|TRBD1|TRBJ1-5
CASSRGQGAGQPQHF
TGCGCCAGCAGCCGAGGACAGGGGGCAGGGCAGCCCCAGCATTTT
>once|TRBV5-8|.|TRBJ1-2
CASSRGTGLNYGYTF
TGTGCCAGCAGCCGCGGCACCGGCTTAAACTATGGCTACACCTTC
>.|TRBV5-5|.|TRBJ2-7
CASSFYGTWAYEQYF
TGTGCCAGCAGCTTCTATGGGACATGGGCCTACGAGCAGTACTTC
>.|TRBV6-5|.|TRBJ1-1
CASSYSEGDTEAFF
TGTGCCAGCAGTTACTCGGAAGGGGACACTGAAGCTTTCTTT
>.|TRBV6-5|.|TRBJ1-4
CASEGRDLRGGGLFF
TGTGCCAGTGAGGGACGGGATCTCCGAGGGGGGGGACTGTTTTTT
>.|TRBV6-1|TRBD2|TRBJ2-3
CASSERGSGRDTQYF
TGTGCCAGCAGTGAACGGGGCTCCGGGAGGGATACGCAGTATTTT
>.|TRBV18|.|TRBJ1-1
CASSPQGNTEAFF
TGTGCCAGCTCACCGCAGGGGAACACTGAAGCTTTCTTT
>.|TRBV11-2|.|TRBJ2-1
CASSLQTGLYNEQFF
TGTGCCAGCAGCTTACAAACAGGGCTTTACAATGAGCAGTTCTTC
>.|TRBV11-2|.|TRBJ2-1
CASSLGSQLFNEQFF
TGTGCCAGCAGCTTAGGCTCTCAGTTGTTCAATGAGCAGTTCTTC
>.|TRBV19|TRBD2|TRBJ2-7
CASSAASGGTYEQYF
TGTGCCAGTAGTGCGGCTAGCGGGGGTACCTACGAGCAGTACTTC
>.|TRBV5-4|.|TRBJ1-4
CASSFTGATNEKLFF
TGTGCCAGCAGCTTTACGGGGGCAACTAATGAAAAACTGTTTTTT
>once|TRBV19|TRBD1|TRBJ1-1
CASSPGTDEAFF
TGTGCCAGTAGCCCAGGGACAGACGAAGCTTTCTTT
>.|TRBV18|TRBD1|TRBJ1-5
CASSTGGADQPQHF
TGTGCCAGCTCCACAGGGGGCGCCGATCAGCCCCAGCATTTT
>.|TRBV2|.|TRBJ1-5
CASSGHPMGAQHF
TGTGCCAGCAGTGGACATCCGATGGGAGCCCAGCATTTT
>.|TRBV5-1|.|TRBJ2-5
CASSQKETQYF
TGCGCCAGCAGCCAGAAAGAGACCCAGTACTTC
>.|TRBV10-3|.|TRBJ2-5
CAPKAGSGETQYF
TGTGCCCCTAAGGCGGGGTCCGGGGAGACCCAGTACTTC
>once|TRBV19|.|TRBJ1-2
CASRELKGVGNYGYTF
TGTGCCAGTAGGGAGCTCAAGGGGGTCGGTAACTATGGCTACACCTTC
>.|TRBV11-2|TRBD2|TRBJ2-2
CASRRTSGGNTGELFF
TGTGCCAGCAGGAGGACTAGCGGGGGGAACACCGGGGAGCTGTTTTTT
>.|TRBV19|.|TRBJ1-5
CASRVGEPNQPQHF
TGTGCCAGTAGGGTTGGGGAGCCTAATCAGCCCCAGCATTTT
>once|TRBV18|.|TRBJ1-1
CASSQRGTEAFF
TGTGCCAGCTCCCAGCGGGGGACTGAAGCTTTCTTT
>few|TRBV27|TRBD1|TRBJ2-2
CASRQGYVGELFF
TGTGCCAGCAGACAGGGGTATGTCGGGGAGCTGTTTTTT
>.|TRBV5-1|.|TRBJ1-6
CASSLVGGRNSPLHF
TGCGCCAGCAGCTTGGTAGGCGGAAGGAATTCACCCCTCCACTTT
>.|TRBV29-1|.|TRBJ1-1
CSVDSGHRRGTEAFF
TGCAGCGTTGACAGTGGACATAGGAGAGGCACTGAAGCTTTCTTT
>.|TRBV19|.|TRBJ2-6
CASSISLANVLTF
TGTGCCAGTAGTATAAGCCTAGCCAACGTCCTGACTTTC